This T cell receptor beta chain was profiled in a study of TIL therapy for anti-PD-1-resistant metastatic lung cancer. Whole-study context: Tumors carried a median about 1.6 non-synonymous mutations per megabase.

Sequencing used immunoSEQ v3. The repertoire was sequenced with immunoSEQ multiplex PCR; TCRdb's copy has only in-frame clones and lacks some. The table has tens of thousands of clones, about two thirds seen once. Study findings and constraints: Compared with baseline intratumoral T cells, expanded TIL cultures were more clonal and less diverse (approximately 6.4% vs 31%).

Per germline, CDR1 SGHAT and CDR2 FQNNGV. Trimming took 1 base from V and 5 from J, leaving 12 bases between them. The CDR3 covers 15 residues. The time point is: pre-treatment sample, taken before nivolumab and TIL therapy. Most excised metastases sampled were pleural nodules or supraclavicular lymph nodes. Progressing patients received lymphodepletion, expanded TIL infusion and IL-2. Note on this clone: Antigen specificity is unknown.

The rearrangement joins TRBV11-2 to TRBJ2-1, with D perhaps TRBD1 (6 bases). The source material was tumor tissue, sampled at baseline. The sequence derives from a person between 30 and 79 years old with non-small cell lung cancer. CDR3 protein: CASSLAGTTNNEQFF. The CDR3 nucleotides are TGTGCCAGCAGCTTAGCCGGGACAACGAACAATGAGCAGTTCTTC.